Presented here are 8 T cell receptor beta chains from one specimen sequenced in a study of regulatory T cells in long-lasting Graves disease. Time point defined: newly diagnosed GD, antithyroid drugs for less than 3 months. Extracted RNA from PBMCs served as the source of the TCR library. iRepertoire HTBI primers and Arm-PCR of CDR3 regions built TCR beta libraries. MiXCR, run by TCRdb on the multiplex PCR reads, gives a single entry per CDR3 protein. The data show approximately 300,000 distinct CDR3 sequences, over 15% seen once. The sample in question was peripheral blood mononuclear cells (PBMCs), obtained at new diagnosis, from a patient treated with antithyroid drugs. These receptors all stem from a female donor with Graves disease.

The gene calls are TRBV6-2 or TRBV6-3 and TRBJ2-7; D is possibly TRBD1 (6 bases). V gave up 8 bases and J gave up 3 bases, with 29 bases separating them. Germline V gene lookup returns CDR1 MNHEY and CDR2 SVGEGT. This CDR3 has 18 residues. CDR3 protein: CASFGTTLERRRLYEQYF. The DNA of the CDR3 is TGTGCCAGCTTCGGGACAACTCTGGAGCGGCGGAGACTCTACGAGCAGTACTTC.

This clonotype was seen at least ten times. The chain is built from TRBV19 and TRBJ1-2; D remains ambiguous. CDR1 and CDR2 (germline): LNHDA, SQIVND (reference sequence). The V end was cut by 6 bases, the J end by 5 bases, with 13 bases between. This CDR3 is 13 amino acids long. CDR3 sequence reads: CASSSHLGYGYTF. The CDR3 region has the DNA TGTGCCAGTAGCAGCCACCTGGGGTATGGCTACACCTTC.

This clonotype has ten or more counts. The rearrangement uses TRBV7-9 and TRBJ1-1; 10 bases align to TRBD1. With V trimmed by 8 bases and J by 6 bases, 12 bases remained unmatched. The CDR3 is made up of 15 amino acids. Germline assignment: CDR1 SEHNR and CDR2 FQNEAQ (reference sequence). CDR3 residues: CASLSPDRGYAEAFF. The CDR3 coding sequence is TGTGCCAGCCTCTCCCCGGACAGGGGGTACGCTGAAGCTTTCTTT.

This clonotype is large by share. The CDR3 DNA is TGTGCCAGCAGTGAAGCGGCAGGGAGCGAAAACATTCAGTACTTC. Amino acids: CASSEAAGSENIQYF. This chain joins TRBV2 and TRBJ2-4; the D call may be TRBD1 or TRBD2 (5 bases each). The CDR3 runs 15 residues. Between the trimmed V and J ends, which lost 0 bases and 5 bases, there was a span of 11 bases. Germline values: CDR1 SNHLY, CDR2 FYNNEI.

The table lists this clonotype with a few counts. The CDR3 loop reads CASASGDGETQYF. The CDR3 DNA reads as TGCGCCAGCGCTTCAGGAGATGGAGAGACCCAGTACTTC. J is TRBJ2-5 and V is TRBV10-1; D is ambiguous. V lost 8 bases and J 4 bases, leaving 14 bases between the germline ends. Germline lookup yields CDR1 WNHNN and CDR2 SYGVQD (reference sequence). The CDR3 covers 13 residues.

This clonotype was observed a few times. The chain links TRBV19 to TRBJ1-1; D is unresolved. The V gene's germline CDR1 is LNHDA and CDR2 SQIVND (reference sequence). Trimming pared 5 bases from V and 4 bases from J, leaving 11 bases between. This CDR3 contains 13 residues. The CDR3 nucleotides read TGTGCCAGTAGTCCCCTGTTGGCCACTGAAGCTTTCTTT. Translating gives CASSPLLATEAFF.

On this clonotype itself: A much larger clone is a single base away; this may be a read error. The rearrangement joins TRBV20-1 to TRBJ2-4, with D perhaps matching TRBD1 or TRBD2 (5 bases each). TRBJ2-3 explains the end of the DNA better; the J call may be wrong. Germline CDR1 and CDR2: DFQATT and SNEGSKA (reference sequence). CDR3 length equals 15 residues. Here the CDR3 reads CSASSGAASTDSQYF. CDR3 in DNA: TGCAGTGCTAGTTCCGGGGCTGCTAGCACAGATTCGCAGTATTTT.

The chain links TRBV6-2 or TRBV6-3 to TRBJ1-5; no firm D call. The CDR3 spans 13 residues. Per the germline V gene, CDR1 is MNHEY and CDR2 is SVGEGT. V lost 7 bases and J lost 4, with 11 bases in between. The CDR3: CASTGQTNQPQHF. The CDR3 DNA is TGTGCCAGCACTGGCCAGACTAATCAGCCCCAGCATTTT.